These T cell receptor beta chains were read from a single sample in a study of radiotherapy plus CTLA-4 blockade in lung cancer. Generated by immunoSEQ multiplex PCR, the TCRdb table keeps only in-frame clones and is missing some. The data contain fewer than 65,000 clones, 77% of them singletons. Source: peripheral blood, taken from a patient treated with radiotherapy plus ipilimumab. Receptors were obtained from a human donor with non-small cell lung cancer whose response to radiotherapy plus ipilimumab could not be evaluated. Each CDR3 is given with its conserved first and last residue. A D gene is named only where the DNA matches it firmly. For some rows the clone size is stated as once, few or many, or as a class when expanded; others skip it.

>few|TRBJ2-1|TRBD2|TRBV7-3
TGTGCCAGCAGCTTAACCGGAAGCGGGGGGGCTCGCCCCTACAATGAGCAGTTCTTC
CASSLTGSGGARPYNEQFF
>once|TRBJ2-5|.|TRBV9
TGTGCCAGCAGCGTAGTTTGGGGCACCGAAGAGACCCAGTACTTC
CASSVVWGTEETQYF
>.|TRBJ2-3|.|TRBV7-2
TGTGCCAGCAGCAAGCAGGATCCAGATACGCAGTATTTT
CASSKQDPDTQYF
>.|TRBJ2-1|TRBD2|TRBV7-2
TGTGCCAGCAGCTCCCTCGGGACTAGCATCCATGAGCAGTTCTTC
CASSSLGTSIHEQFF
>.|TRBJ2-2|TRBD2|TRBV27
TGTGCCAGCAGTTCCCAAGGGGGTAGCGGGGGGTTGGCCGGGGAGCTGTTTTTT
CASSSQGGSGGLAGELFF
>.|TRBJ2-3|.|TRBV18
TGTGCCAGCTCACCATCGGGACTGAACACAGATACGCAGTATTTT
CASSPSGLNTDTQYF
>.|TRBJ2-7|TRBD2|TRBV4-1
TGCGCCAGCAGCCAAGTTGGGACTAGCTTCTACGAGCAGTACTTC
CASSQVGTSFYEQYF
>.|TRBJ2-7|.|TRBV20-1
TGCAGTGCTAGATCGGGGTTCGAGCAGTACTTC
CSARSGFEQYF
>.|TRBJ1-2|TRBD1|TRBV4-3
TGCGCCAGCGCCCCCTATGGGGGACAGGGGACGAGGGGCTACACCTTC
CASAPYGGQGTRGYTF
>.|TRBJ1-1|.|TRBV5-1
TGCGCCAGCAGCTTAGAAGGGGTAACTGAAGCTTTCTTT
CASSLEGVTEAFF
>few|TRBJ2-3|TRBD2|TRBV27
TGTGCCAGCACAGGACTAGCGGGACCGACTCAACAGGATACGCAGTATTTT
CASTGLAGPTQQDTQYF
>.|TRBJ2-1|TRBD2|TRBV4-2
TGTGCCAGCAGCCAAGAAGGGAGCGGGGGGGCCTATGAGCAGTTCTTC
CASSQEGSGGAYEQFF
>.|TRBJ1-2|.|TRBV2
TGTGCCGGAAAGACAGAAGGGATTAGTGGCTACACCTTC
CAGKTEGISGYTF
>.|TRBJ2-4|.|TRBV12-2
TGTGCAAGTCGCTTAATTGGGCGGGAGAAGGACATTCAGTACTTC
CASRLIGREKDIQYF
>few|TRBJ1-4|.|TRBV5-1
TGCGCCAGCAGTTATAGCCCGGGGTCTTCAACTAATGAAAAACTGTTTTTT
CASSYSPGSSTNEKLFF
>.|TRBJ2-7|.|TRBV5-1
TGCGCCAGCAGCTTGGTGTCATCACCGGGTGAGCAGTACTTC
CASSLVSSPGEQYF
>.|TRBJ2-2|TRBD1|TRBV29-1
TGCAGGAAAAACAGGGGGGCGAACACCGGGGAGCTGTTTTTT
CRKNRGANTGELFF
>.|TRBJ1-2|.|TRBV28
TGTGCCAGCAGCGCACAGGGAACCGGTATATATGGCTACACCTTC
CASSAQGTGIYGYTF
>.|TRBJ1-2|TRBD1|TRBV5-4
TGTGCCAGCAGCTCGGACAGGTTATATGGCTACACCTTC
CASSSDRLYGYTF
>few|TRBJ2-5|.|TRBV18
TGTGCCAGCTCACCCCCGGGTCGAGAGACCCAGTACTTC
CASSPPGRETQYF
>.|TRBJ1-5|.|TRBV7-2
TGTGCCAGCAGCTTAGACAGGGGCAATCAGCCCCAGCATTTT
CASSLDRGNQPQHF
>.|TRBJ1-1|.|TRBV5-6
TGTGCCAGCAGCTTATACCAGGGTTACACTGAAGCTTTCTTT
CASSLYQGYTEAFF
>.|TRBJ2-1|TRBD1|TRBV28
TGTGCCAGCAGTTTTTCCGGGACAGGTGAGCAGTTCTTC
CASSFSGTGEQFF
>.|TRBJ1-2|TRBD1|TRBV7-8
TGTGCCAGCAGCTTAGCGACCGTTAGGACAGGGGGCCGAGGCTACACCTTC
CASSLATVRTGGRGYTF
>.|TRBJ2-7|TRBD1|TRBV27
TGTGCCAGCAGCCCAACGGGGACAGGGTTCCCCAGGGGAAGCGAGCAGTACTTC
CASSPTGTGFPRGSEQYF
>.|TRBJ1-2|TRBD1|TRBV5-1
TGCGCCAGCAGCCGCTCCGGGACAGGGGGCGCTAACTATGGCTACACCTTC
CASSRSGTGGANYGYTF
>.|TRBJ2-1|.|TRBV27
TGTGCCAGCAGTTTCTCCCCTCCCTCGTACAATGAGCAGTTCTTC
CASSFSPPSYNEQFF
>.|TRBJ2-7|.|TRBV6-1
TGTGCCAGCAGCACAGGTACATACGAGCAGTACTTC
CASSTGTYEQYF
>.|TRBJ2-7|.|TRBV21-1
TGTGCCAGCAGCAAAGGGGACAGGACTTACGAGCAGTACTTC
CASSKGDRTYEQYF
>.|TRBJ2-7|.|TRBV10-3
TGTGCCATCAGACGGGACACCCCGAACTACGAGCAGTACTTC
CAIRRDTPNYEQYF
>.|TRBJ2-1|.|TRBV11-2
TGTGCCAGCAGCCGGGACTACGCGGGACACTACAATGAGCAGTTCTTC
CASSRDYAGHYNEQFF
>.|TRBJ2-2|.|TRBV5-1
TGCGCCAGCCGCTGGGGTCAGCGGACCGGGGAGCTGTTTTTT
CASRWGQRTGELFF
>.|TRBJ1-2|.|TRBV28
TGTGCCAGCAGCACGACAGACCTCTATGGCTACACCTTC
CASSTTDLYGYTF
>.|TRBJ1-1|TRBD1|TRBV19
TGTGCCAGTATCGACCGGGACAGGGGATTTGGGGACACTGAAGCTTTCTTT
CASIDRDRGFGDTEAFF
>.|TRBJ2-5|.|TRBV28
TGTGCCAGCAGAACGGGGAGGCAGGGGACCCAGTACTTC
CASRTGRQGTQYF
>.|TRBJ1-2|TRBD1|TRBV19
TGTGCCAGTAGAACGACAGGGAGGTATGGCTACACCTTC
CASRTTGRYGYTF
>.|TRBJ1-1|.|TRBV30
TGTGCCTGGAGTATAACAGGCACTGAAGCTTTCTTT
CAWSITGTEAFF
>.|TRBJ1-1|.|TRBV5-1
TGCGCCAGCAGCTTGGCCTCAGGGCTGAACACTGAAGCTTTCTTT
CASSLASGLNTEAFF
>few|TRBJ2-1|.|TRBV5-1
TGCGCCAGCAGCTCCGGGGGAGCTGGGGATGAGCAGTTCTTC
CASSSGGAGDEQFF
>.|TRBJ1-2|TRBD1|TRBV28
TGTGCCAGCGAAAAAGGGGGCCACTATGGCTACACCTTC
CASEKGGHYGYTF
>.|TRBJ1-1|.|TRBV7-9
TGTGCCAGCAGCTTAGCTGCAGGCGTGAACACTGAAGCTTTCTTT
CASSLAAGVNTEAFF
>.|TRBJ2-1|TRBD2|TRBV9
TGTGCCAGCAGCCCATGGTCCCGGGAGGGGAATGAGCAGTTCTTC
CASSPWSREGNEQFF
>.|TRBJ2-7|TRBD1|TRBV7-8
TGTGCCAGCAGCTCGCTACAGGGGCGCGAGCAGTACTTC
CASSSLQGREQYF
>.|TRBJ1-1|TRBD1|TRBV30
TGTGCCTGGAATAAAAAGACAGGGACGACTGAAGCTTTCTTT
CAWNKKTGTTEAFF
>.|TRBJ1-2|.|TRBV7-2
TGTGCCAGCAGCCGGACACAAACTAACTATGGCTACACCTTC
CASSRTQTNYGYTF
>.|TRBJ2-1|TRBD1|TRBV27
TGTGCCAGCAGGGGGACAGGGGGCGCATTAAGTTACAATGAGCAGTTCTTC
CASRGTGGALSYNEQFF
>few|TRBJ2-1|TRBD2|TRBV28
TGTGCCAGCATATCCCCGGGACTAGCATTGAGCAATGAGCAGTTCTTC
CASISPGLALSNEQFF
>.|TRBJ1-5|.|TRBV6-4
TGTGCCAGCAGTGACTCGACAGGTAGCAATCAGCCCCAGCATTTT
CASSDSTGSNQPQHF
>.|TRBJ2-5|.|TRBV4-2
TGTGCCAGCAGCCAAATGGGTGCGGGAATTAGAGAGACCCAGTACTTC
CASSQMGAGIRETQYF
>few|TRBJ1-2|TRBD1|TRBV6-5
TGTGCCAGCAGTTACGGGACAGCGTTAGCTAACTATGGCTACACCTTC
CASSYGTALANYGYTF
>.|TRBJ1-3|.|TRBV18
TGTGCCAGCTCTCAACCGGGTTCAGACTCTGGAAACACCATATATTTT
CASSQPGSDSGNTIYF
>.|TRBJ2-6|.|TRBV7-3
TGTGCCAGCAGCTTAGACAGAGCTGGGGCCAACGTCCTGACTTTC
CASSLDRAGANVLTF
>.|TRBJ1-5|.|TRBV28
TGTGCCAGCAGCCCCGGTACGGGGTTAGTGGGCAATCAGCCCCAGCATTTT
CASSPGTGLVGNQPQHF
>.|TRBJ2-1|TRBD2|TRBV9
TGTGCCAGCAGCGTCCAAGCGGGGGTCTACAATGAGCAGTTCTTC
CASSVQAGVYNEQFF
>once|TRBJ2-1|.|TRBV4-1
TGCGCCAGCAGCCAAATAAGTGGAGGGGCCTCCTACAATGAGCAGTTCTTC
CASSQISGGASYNEQFF
>once|TRBJ1-5|.|TRBV7-9
TGTGCCAGCAGCCCTGGACAGTGGCAGCCCCAGCATTTT
CASSPGQWQPQHF
>.|TRBJ2-1|TRBD1|TRBV7-9
TGTGCCAGCGGTCAGCAGGGGGCAAATGAGCAGTTCTTC
CASGQQGANEQFF
>.|TRBJ2-3|.|TRBV6-5
TGTGCCAGCAGTTACTCGGGGGGTCGCACAGATACGCAGTATTTT
CASSYSGGRTDTQYF
>.|TRBJ1-4|.|TRBV9
TGTGCCAGCAGCCAGGGGCCCTCAACTAATGAAAAACTGTTTTTT
CASSQGPSTNEKLFF